This T cell receptor beta chain derives from a study of blood T cell repertoires in COVID-19. The method was immunoSEQ multiplex PCR; TCRdb's version includes in-frame clones alone and lacks a portion of them. The sample holds just under 50,000 clones; about 80% are singletons and the top ten take 20% to 30%. Germline loops: CDR1 SGHTA, CDR2 FQGTGA. The CDR3 is 14 amino acids. Trimming left V 4 bases short and J 1 base short, with 10 bases between. The chain couples TRBV7-3 to TRBJ1-1; D gene unclear. The receptor comes from a man in his 70s with acute or convalescent COVID-19. Sequencing was performed on peripheral blood. CDR3 sequence reads: CASSSSTGNTEAFF. The CDR3 nucleotides read TGTGCCAGCAGCTCCTCGACGGGGAACACTGAAGCTTTCTTT.